This is a list of T cell receptor beta chains from one sample in a study of neoadjuvant anti-PD-1 for oral cavity cancer. Profiled with immunoSEQ multiplex PCR; TCRdb holds only in-frame clones, not every one. The sample has about 61,000 clones, around 85% seen once. Sample: PBMCs, taken before nivolumab (anti-PD-1) treatment. Every receptor here comes from a person between 35 and 79 years old with oral cavity squamous cell carcinoma. CDR3s include the opening cysteine and the closing phenylalanine or tryptophan. Each record gives: J gene, V gene, D gene, clone size, CDR3 DNA, CDR3 protein. The D gene is left open where the match is weak. Size tells how often a clone was seen (once, few, many) or the class of an expanded clone, and some rows leave it out.

TRBJ2-5 TRBV7-2 TRBD2 once TGTGCCAGCAGCCGTAGGCGGGGGGGGCATAGAGAGACCCAGTACTTC CASSRRRGGHRETQYF
TRBJ1-3 TRBV7-2 - - TGTGCCAGCATCTTAACCCGAATCGCTGGAAACACCATATATTTT CASILTRIAGNTIYF
TRBJ2-2 TRBV27 TRBD1 few TGTGCCAGCACAGGACAGGGGAACGGGGAGCTGTTTTTT CASTGQGNGELFF
TRBJ2-2 TRBV7-3 TRBD1 - TGTGCCAGCAGGGAAGGACAGGGGGCCACCGGGGAGCTGTTTTTT CASREGQGATGELFF
TRBJ2-7 TRBV14 - - TGTGCCAGCAGCCCTTACGGACGGGAAGGAGAGCAGTACTTC CASSPYGREGEQYF
TRBJ1-3 TRBV10-2 TRBD1 once TGCGCCAGCAGGGGACAGGCGGGGGGAAACACCATATATTTT CASRGQAGGNTIYF
TRBJ1-2 TRBV5-1 - - TGCGCCAGCAGCTTGGACGGGACGTCGAACTATGGCTACACCTTC CASSLDGTSNYGYTF
TRBJ1-2 TRBV30 - - TGTGCCTGGAGTTCCAGGGTTTCCCATGCCTTC CAWSSRVSHAF
TRBJ2-7 TRBV29-1 - - TGCAGCGTCCTCCATGGCTCCTACGAGCAGTACTTC CSVLHGSYEQYF
TRBJ1-2 TRBV5-1 - - TGCGCCAGCAGCTTGGGGACAGAAGATGGCTACACCTTC CASSLGTEDGYTF
TRBJ1-2 TRBV5-1 TRBD1 - TGCGCCAGCAGCTTGGAAGGGACAGCCTATGGCTACACCTTC CASSLEGTAYGYTF
TRBJ2-7 TRBV27 TRBD1 - TGTGCCAGCAGTTTATCGGGGACAGGGATGGGGCAGTACTTC CASSLSGTGMGQYF
TRBJ2-7 TRBV27 - - TGTGCCAGCAGTTCCCCACGCGCTCCCTACGAGCAGTACTTC CASSSPRAPYEQYF
TRBJ2-7 TRBV9 - - TGTGCCAGCAGCCCTTGGGGCAGCTCCTACGAGCAGTACTTC CASSPWGSSYEQYF
TRBJ2-5 TRBV5-4 TRBD2 once TGTGCCAGCAGCCGGGCAGCTAGCGGGGAAGAGACCCAGTACTTC CASSRAASGEETQYF
TRBJ2-1 TRBV7-6 - - TGTGCCAGCACCTTGACTGCTTATTACAATGAGCAGTTCTTC CASTLTAYYNEQFF
TRBJ1-5 TRBV6-1 TRBD1 - TGTGCCAGCAGTGAAGCGGGCCGACAGGGACAGCCCCAGCATTTT CASSEAGRQGQPQHF
TRBJ2-7 TRBV10-3 - - TGTGCCATCACCCAGGACTCGCTTCCCTACGAGCAGTACTTC CAITQDSLPYEQYF
TRBJ2-1 TRBV28 TRBD2 - TGTGCCAGCAGTCCAACGACCCCGACGGGGGGGAAAGGGCATGAGCAGTTCTTC CASSPTTPTGGKGHEQFF
TRBJ1-1 TRBV7-3 TRBD1 - TGTGCCAGCAGACGGGACAGCTTGAACACTGAAGCTTTCTTT CASRRDSLNTEAFF
TRBJ2-3 TRBV6-1 TRBD1 - TGTGCCAGCAGGCGACAGGGGGCAGGGACAGATACGCAGTATTTT CASRRQGAGTDTQYF
TRBJ1-1 TRBV5-5 - - TGTGCCAGCAGCTTGGTGGGCAGGTCCACTGAAGCTTTCTTT CASSLVGRSTEAFF
TRBJ1-6 TRBV2 TRBD1 - TGTGCCAGCAGCCGACAGGGCTATAATTCACCCCTCCACTTT CASSRQGYNSPLHF
TRBJ2-7 TRBV19 - - TGTGCCAGTAGCACAGGACAAGAGCTCTACGAGCAGTACTTC CASSTGQELYEQYF
TRBJ1-6 TRBV30 - - TGTGCCTGGAGTGTACGGGTGACAGTCGGTTCACCCCTCCACTTT CAWSVRVTVGSPLHF
TRBJ2-7 TRBV2 - - TGTGCCAGTGGAGGCCCCAACGAGCAGTACTTC CASGGPNEQYF
TRBJ1-4 TRBV19 - - TGTGCCAGTAAACAGCCAGCAACTAATGAAAAACTGTTTTTT CASKQPATNEKLFF
TRBJ2-7 TRBV14 - - TGTGCCAGCAGCCAGACGCCAGGGAGAGAGCAGTACTTC CASSQTPGREQYF
TRBJ1-1 TRBV29-1 - - TGCAGCGTTGCCTTGTCTACCGGGAACACTGAAGCTTTCTTT CSVALSTGNTEAFF
TRBJ1-5 TRBV4-2 - medium-sized TGTGCCAGCAGCCAAGGAGACAGCAATCAGCCCCAGCATTTT CASSQGDSNQPQHF